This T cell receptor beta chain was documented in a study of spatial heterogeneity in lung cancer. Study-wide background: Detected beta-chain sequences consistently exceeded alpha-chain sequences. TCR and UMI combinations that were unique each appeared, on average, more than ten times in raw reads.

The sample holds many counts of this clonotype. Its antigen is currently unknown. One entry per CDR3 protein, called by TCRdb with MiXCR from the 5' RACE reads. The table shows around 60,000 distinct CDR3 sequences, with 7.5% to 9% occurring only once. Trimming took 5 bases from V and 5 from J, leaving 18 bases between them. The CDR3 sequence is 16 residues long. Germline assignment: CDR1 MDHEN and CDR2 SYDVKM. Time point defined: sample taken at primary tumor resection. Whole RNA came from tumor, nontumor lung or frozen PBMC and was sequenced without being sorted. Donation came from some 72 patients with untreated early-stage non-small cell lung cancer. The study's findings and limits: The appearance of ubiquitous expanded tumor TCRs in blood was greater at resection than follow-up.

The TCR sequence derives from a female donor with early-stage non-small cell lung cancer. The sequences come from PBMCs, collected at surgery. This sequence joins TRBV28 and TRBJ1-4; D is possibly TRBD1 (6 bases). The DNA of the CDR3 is TGTGCCAGCAGTCCAACTACAGGGACTGTAAATGAAAAACTGTTTTTT. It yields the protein CASSPTTGTVNEKLFF.